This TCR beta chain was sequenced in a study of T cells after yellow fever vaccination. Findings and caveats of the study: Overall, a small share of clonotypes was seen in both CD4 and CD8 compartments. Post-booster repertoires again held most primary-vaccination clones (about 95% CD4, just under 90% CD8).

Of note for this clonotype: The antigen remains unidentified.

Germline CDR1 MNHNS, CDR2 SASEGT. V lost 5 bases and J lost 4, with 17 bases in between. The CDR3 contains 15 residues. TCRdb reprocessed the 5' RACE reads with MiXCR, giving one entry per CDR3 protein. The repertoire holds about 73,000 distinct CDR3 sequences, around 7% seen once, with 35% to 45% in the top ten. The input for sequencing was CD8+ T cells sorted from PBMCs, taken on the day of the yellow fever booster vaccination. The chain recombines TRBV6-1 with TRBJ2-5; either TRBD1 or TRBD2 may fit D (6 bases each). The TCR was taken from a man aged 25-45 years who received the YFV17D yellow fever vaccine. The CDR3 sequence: CASSPGAGSSETQYF. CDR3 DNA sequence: TGTGCCAGCAGTCCGGGGGCAGGGTCTTCAGAGACCCAGTACTTC.